The subject of this entry is one T cell receptor (beta chain). The data are from a study of shared clonotypes between healthy human individuals. For the study at large: The plates for each donor numbered three CD4 naive, three CD4 memory, two CD8 naive and one CD8 memory.

The repertoire was sequenced with immunoSEQ multiplex PCR; TCRdb's copy has only in-frame clones and lacks some. The sample shows around 2,000,000 clones, 90% to 95% of them seen only once. The CDR3 loop spans 16 amino acids. V was shortened by 0 bases and J by 6 bases, with 14 bases between the two germline ends. CD45RO-negative, CCR7-selected cells formed the naive CD8 fraction, which excluded terminally differentiated effector memory CD45RA+ cells. The chain employs TRBV23-1 and TRBJ2-2; the D gene is possibly TRBD2 (6 bases). TRBV23-1 is an open reading frame, and its role is uncertain. The specimen sequenced was naive CD8+ T cells from PBMCs. The receptor comes from a man in his late teens or twenties in good health. Some clones in this sample may be carry-over from other donors' samples. CDR3 DNA sequence: TGCGCCAGCAGTCAATCCGGCCGGGAGAAGGCCGGGGAGCTGTTTTTT. Translation gives CASSQSGREKAGELFF.